The 26 T cell receptor beta chains given below trace back to one sample, sequenced in a study of T cell repertoires in cytomegalovirus infection. Their recognized antigens are unknown. TCRdb re-analysed the reads in MiXCR, keeping a single row per CDR3 protein. The repertoire holds about 920,000 distinct CDR3 sequences, with roughly 31% as singletons. The sequences come from cultured CD8+ T cells from PBMCs, collected from culture after CMV antigen stimulation. The receptors stem from a human donor in good health (CMV status not recorded). Some clones in this sample may be carry-over from other donors' samples.

This clonotype was counted at least ten times. The V call is TRBV7-9, the J call TRBJ1-5; D not resolved. The length of the CDR3 is 15 residues. V dropped 1 base and J dropped 0 bases, with 7 bases sitting between them. Germline V gene lookup returns CDR1 SEHNR and CDR2 FQNEAQ (reference sequence). CDR3 coding DNA: TGTGCCAGCAGCTTAGTGGGAGATAGCAATCAGCCCCAGCATTTT. It translates to CASSLVGDSNQPQHF.

The rearrangement links TRBV5-4 to TRBJ2-7; possibly TRBD1 for D (5 bases). Germline V gives CDR1 SGHNT, CDR2 YYREEE (reference sequence). The CDR3 covers 15 residues. Trimming pared 0 bases from V and 4 bases from J, leaving 14 bases between. CDR3 in DNA: TGTGCCAGCAGCTTGGGTCCAGGTTCAGGGTACGAGCAGTACTTC. It encodes CASSLGPGSGYEQYF.

This chain connects TRBV4-1 to TRBJ1-1, with D possibly matching TRBD1 (5 bases). V was pared by 7 bases and J by 3 bases, with 15 bases between. CDR1 MGHRA and CDR2 YSYEKL come from the germline V gene. CDR3 size: 14 residues. This CDR3 reads CASNPLTGHTEAFF. CDR3 sequence (DNA): TGCGCCAGCAACCCCCTTACAGGCCACACTGAAGCTTTCTTT.

CDR3 region: CASIPLGTDTQYF. The DNA of the CDR3 is TGTGCCAGCATCCCCCTGGGCACAGATACGCAGTATTTT. V is TRBV6-1 and J is TRBJ2-3; D not certain. Per the germline V gene, CDR1 is MNHNS and CDR2 is SASEGT. The germline V and J ends were trimmed by 7 bases and 1 base, with 9 bases remaining between them. The CDR3 has 13 amino acids.

On this clonotype: One base away lies a much larger clone, so this may be a sequencing read error. The rearrangement uses TRBV12-3 or TRBV12-4 and TRBJ1-2, with D hard to call. CDR3 length: 13 amino acids. Trimming pared 11 bases from V and 4 bases from J, leaving 17 bases between. In nucleotides, the CDR3 is TGTGCCGGCACTTTAGCTGAGTCCTATGGCTACACCTTC. This translates into CAGTLAESYGYTF.

The table lists this clonotype with a few counts. This chain connects TRBV6-1 to TRBJ1-6, with D hard to call. The germline gives CDR1 MNHNS, CDR2 SASEGT. The CDR3 sequence is 16 residues long. Trimming took off 3 bases at V and 7 bases at J, with 16 bases between the two ends. This CDR3 is CASSDRITAANSPLHF. The CDR3 nucleotides are TGTGCCAGCAGTGACAGAATTACCGCGGCCAATTCACCCCTCCACTTT.

The chain combines TRBV2 with TRBJ2-1; D call uncertain. Trimming pared 5 bases from V and 5 bases from J, leaving 16 bases between. The CDR3 totals 15 residues. From germline, CDR1 is SNHLY and CDR2 FYNNEI. DNA of the CDR3: TGTGCCAGCAGTCAAGGGTCTACCCGGGACAATGAGCAGTTCTTC. This gives the protein CASSQGSTRDNEQFF. Supplemented by reference TRBV2 and TRBJ2-1, the full variable domain reads EPEVTQTPSHQVTQMGQEVILRCVPISNHLYFYWYRQILGQKVEFLVSFYNNEISEKSEIFDDQFSVERPDGSNFTLKIRSTKLEDSAMYFCASSQGSTRDNEQFFGPGTRLTVL.

The J gene is TRBJ2-7, the V gene TRBV14; D may be TRBD1 (6 bases). The CDR3 totals 16 residues. The V end lost 0 bases, the J end lost 2 bases, and 14 bases lay between the germline ends. Looked up from germline, CDR1 is SGHDN and CDR2 is FVKESK. The CDR3, as DNA: TGTGCCAGCAGCCAAGAGTCGTCAGGGGTCCCCTACGAGCAGTACTTC. Its translation: CASSQESSGVPYEQYF. The complete variable domain, with remaining parts taken from reference TRBV14 and TRBJ2-7, reads EAGVTQFPSHSVIEKGQTVTLRCDPISGHDNLYWYRRVMGKEIKFLLHFVKESKQDESGMPNNRFLAERTGGTYSTLKVQPAELEDSGVYFCASSQESSGVPYEQYFGPGTRLTVT.

This clonotype was picked up a small number of times. The gene calls are TRBV6-4 and TRBJ2-3, with D possibly being TRBD1 (5 bases). Germline values: CDR1 MRHNA, CDR2 SNTAGT. Trimming removed 2 bases from V and 1 base from J, with 13 bases in between. The CDR3 spans 16 residues. The CDR3 bases are TGTGCCAGCAGTGACCTCGGGCAGGGCCGCACAGATACGCAGTATTTT. It yields the protein CASSDLGQGRTDTQYF.

The V call is TRBV20-1, the J call TRBJ2-7; weak D call: TRBD2 (6 bases). Per germline, CDR1 DFQATT and CDR2 SNEGSKA (reference sequence). The CDR3 sequence is 15 residues long. V was cut by 3 bases and J by 0 bases, with 15 bases left in between. The CDR3 DNA follows: TGCAGTGCTAGCCCGGGGAGGACCCACTCCTACGAGCAGTACGTC. It specifies CSASPGRTHSYEQYV.

This clonotype was seen repeatedly, ten times or more. The chain carries TRBV7-6 and TRBJ2-5; D is ambiguous. Trimming stripped 8 bases from V and 5 bases from J, with 12 bases between. CDR3 length: 12 residues. Germline V lookup: CDR1 SGHVS, CDR2 FNYEAQ. The chain's CDR3 is CASEIVGETQYF. CDR3 DNA: TGTGCCAGCGAGATTGTAGGGGAGACCCAGTACTTC. Complete variable domain (other parts from reference TRBV7-6 and TRBJ2-5): GAGVSQSPRYKVTKRGQDVALRCDPISGHVSLYWYRQALGQGPEFLTYFNYEAQQDKSGLPNDRFSAERPEGSISTLTIQRTEQRDSAMYRCASEIVGETQYFGPGTRLLVL.

J is TRBJ1-4 and V is TRBV4-1; no definite D call. Trimming shortened V by 0 bases and J by 0 bases, and 5 bases separated the two germline ends. From germline, CDR1 is MGHRA and CDR2 YSYEKL. This CDR3 is built from 15 residues. The CDR3 protein is CASSQDVTTNEKLFF. Written as DNA, the CDR3 is TGCGCCAGCAGCCAAGATGTTACAACTAATGAAAAACTGTTTTTT.

J is TRBJ2-2 and V is TRBV7-9; no clear D gene. V was trimmed by 1 base and J by 6 bases, leaving 3 bases between them. The V gene's germline CDR1 is SEHNR and CDR2 FQNEAQ (reference sequence). The CDR3 is made up of 12 amino acids. The CDR3 bases are TGTGCCAGCAGCTTAGAGCCCGGGGAGCTGTTTTTT. As protein: CASSLEPGELFF.

The rearrangement links TRBV5-4 to TRBJ2-2; possible D gene TRBD1, 6 bases. From germline, CDR1 is SGHNT and CDR2 YYREEE (reference sequence). This CDR3 is 17 amino acids long. Trimming took 8 bases from V and 3 from J, leaving 23 bases between them. The CDR3 coding sequence is TGTGCCAGTAGGACAGACGGTAACGGGTTGGACACCGGGGAGCTGTTTTTT. Translated, it gives CASRTDGNGLDTGELFF.

This sequence joins TRBV12-3 or TRBV12-4 and TRBJ2-7, with TRBD1 matching 10 bases. The V segment lost 3 bases and the J segment 5 bases; nucleotides outside the gene matches: 4. The CDR3 covers 14 residues. The CDR3: CASSFGTGEDEQYF. CDR3 in DNA: TGTGCCAGCAGTTTCGGGACAGGGGAGGACGAGCAGTACTTC.

J is TRBJ2-7 and V is TRBV29-1; D unresolved. The V and J ends lost 6 bases and 2 bases respectively, with 11 bases between them. The CDR3 is 12 residues long. CDR1 and CDR2 (germline): SQVTM, ANQGSEA. The CDR3 DNA is TGCAGCGTGGTAACGGAAACCTACGAGCAGTACGTC. Translated, it gives CSVVTETYEQYV.

J is TRBJ1-5 and V is TRBV27; unclear D gene. The ends were cut back, 4 bases at V and 5 bases at J, with 9 bases in the middle. Looked up from germline, CDR1 is MNHEY and CDR2 is SMNVEV (reference sequence). CDR3 length equals 13 residues. CDR3 in DNA: TGTGCCAGCAGTTGGCAGTTTGATCAGCCCCAGCATTTT. It yields the protein CASSWQFDQPQHF.

The gene calls are TRBV5-3 and TRBJ2-2, with D perhaps given as TRBD1 or TRBD2 (5 bases each). TRBV5-3 is labeled an ORF, and its function is uncertain. V was clipped by 8 bases and J by 3 bases, with 11 bases between them. The CDR3 spans 13 residues. The CDR3 reads CASWDADTGELFF. CDR3 bases: TGTGCCAGCTGGGACGCAGACACCGGGGAGCTGTTTTTT.

Ten or more counts support this clonotype. The genes are TRBV28 and TRBJ1-1; D is ambiguous. Germline CDR1 and CDR2: MDHEN and SYDVKM. Trimming removed 2 bases from V and 0 bases from J, with 7 bases in between. The CDR3 extends over 14 amino acids. CDR3 sequence: CASSLHFLNTEAFF. CDR3 nucleotide sequence: TGTGCCAGCAGTTTACACTTTTTGAACACTGAAGCTTTCTTT.

The chain links TRBV2 to TRBJ1-5; D is unresolved. The CDR3 is made up of 12 amino acids. CDR1 and CDR2 (germline): SNHLY, FYNNEI. V was cut by 1 base and J by 9 bases, with 7 bases left in between. In nucleotides, the CDR3 is TGTGCCAGCAGTGAAGGGAGGCGGCCCCAGCATTTT. It encodes CASSEGRRPQHF.

This clonotype turned up a few times. Relative to the germline gene, one junction end is altered; a read error may explain this. The gene calls are TRBV7-7 and TRBJ1-4, with unresolved D. The CDR3 length is 14 residues. Germline CDR1 and CDR2: SSHAT and FNYEAQ (reference sequence). DNA of the CDR3: TGTGCTAGCAGTTTGGGGTTTGCCGATGAAAAACTGTTTTTT. The encoded protein is CASSLGFADEKLFF. The full variable domain, in which reference TRBV7-7 and TRBJ1-4 provide the parts outside the CDR3, is GAGVSQSPRYKVTKRGQDVTLRCDPISSHATLYWYQQALGQGPEFLTYFNYEAQPDKSGLPSDRFSAERPEGSISTLTIQRTEQRDSAMYRCASSLGFADEKLFFGSGTQLSVL.

This clonotype was observed a few times. As DNA, the CDR3 is TGTGCCAGCAGCCCTGAGCGGGGGGGGACCGGGGAGCTGTTTTTT. Translated, it gives CASSPERGGTGELFF. V gene TRBV4-2 combines with J gene TRBJ2-2, with TRBD2 identical over 10 bases. The CDR3 runs to 15 residues. The germline V gene encodes CDR1 LGHNA and CDR2 YNFKEQ. The V and J ends lost 4 bases and 5 bases, in that order; junction bases with no gene match: 4.

The chain combines TRBV7-3 with TRBJ1-6; TRBD1 agrees at 7 bases. The CDR3 runs to 15 residues. Germline assignment: CDR1 SGHTA and CDR2 FQGTGA. After removal of 4 bases from V and 9 bases from J, the junction contained 9 bases not matched to a gene. This CDR3 reads CASSSTTGRISPLHF. CDR3 nucleotides: TGTGCCAGCAGCTCAACGACAGGGAGGATTTCACCCCTCCACTTT.

This clonotype was observed a handful of times. J is TRBJ1-5 and V is TRBV7-9; no definite D call. The germline V and J ends were trimmed by 5 bases and 1 base, with 6 bases remaining between them. The CDR3 has 13 amino acids. The germline V gene encodes CDR1 SEHNR and CDR2 FQNEAQ (reference sequence). DNA for the CDR3: TGTGCCAGCAGCCACGAGAGCAATCAGCCCCAGCATTTT. This gives the protein CASSHESNQPQHF. The full variable domain, rest sourced from reference TRBV7-9 and TRBJ1-5, is DTGVSQNPRHKITKRGQNVTFRCDPISEHNRLYWYRQTLGQGPEFLTYFQNEAQLEKSRLLSDRFSAERPKGSFSTLEIQRTEQGDSAMYLCASSHESNQPQHFGDGTRLSIL.

This clonotype was seen a handful of times. This chain links TRBV7-2 with TRBJ2-7; D gene ambiguous. The germline V and J ends were trimmed by 3 bases and 2 bases, with 5 bases remaining between them. Germline V gives CDR1 SGHTA, CDR2 FQGNSA. This CDR3 is 12 amino acids long. DNA of the CDR3: TGTGCCAGCAGCTTCGCCGCCTACGAGCAGTACTTC. Residues: CASSFAAYEQYF.

This clonotype was seen a handful of times. The chain links TRBV7-6 to TRBJ2-3; D gene ambiguous. V shed 3 bases and J shed 0 bases, with 10 bases lying between them. In germline, CDR1 is SGHVS, CDR2 FNYEAQ. The CDR3 spans 15 residues. The CDR3 is CASSFSRSSTDTQYF. The CDR3 DNA is TGTGCCAGCAGCTTTAGTCGCTCTAGCACAGATACGCAGTATTTT.